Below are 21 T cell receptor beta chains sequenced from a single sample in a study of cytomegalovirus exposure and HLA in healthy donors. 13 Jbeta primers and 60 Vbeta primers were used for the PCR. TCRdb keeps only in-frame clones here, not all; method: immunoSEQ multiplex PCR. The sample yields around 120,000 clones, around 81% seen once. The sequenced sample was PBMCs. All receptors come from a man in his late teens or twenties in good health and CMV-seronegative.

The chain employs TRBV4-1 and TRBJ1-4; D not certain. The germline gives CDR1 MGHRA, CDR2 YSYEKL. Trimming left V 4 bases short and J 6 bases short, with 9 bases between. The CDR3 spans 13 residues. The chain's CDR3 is CASSPRGDEKLFF. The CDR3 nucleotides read TGCGCCAGCAGCCCAAGAGGAGATGAAAAACTGTTTTTT.

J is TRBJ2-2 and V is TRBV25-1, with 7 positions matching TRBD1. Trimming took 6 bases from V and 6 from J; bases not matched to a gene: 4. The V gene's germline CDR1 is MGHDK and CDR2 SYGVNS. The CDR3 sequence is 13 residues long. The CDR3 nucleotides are TGTGCCAGCAGAACAGGGGTGCCCGGGGAGCTGTTTTTT. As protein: CASRTGVPGELFF.

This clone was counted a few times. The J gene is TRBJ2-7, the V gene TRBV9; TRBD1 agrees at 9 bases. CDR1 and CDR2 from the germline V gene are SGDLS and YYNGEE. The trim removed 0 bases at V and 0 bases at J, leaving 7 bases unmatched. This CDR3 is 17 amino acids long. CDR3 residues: CASSVAGTGKASYEQYF. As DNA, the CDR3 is TGTGCCAGCAGCGTAGCGGGGACAGGGAAAGCCTCCTACGAGCAGTACTTC.

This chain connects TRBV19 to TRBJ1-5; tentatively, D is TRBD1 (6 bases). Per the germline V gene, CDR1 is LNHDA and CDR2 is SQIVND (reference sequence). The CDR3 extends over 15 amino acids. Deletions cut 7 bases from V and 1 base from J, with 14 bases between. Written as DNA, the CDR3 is TGTGCCAGTACTTACAGGGTAGGAAGCAATCAGCCCCAGCATTTT. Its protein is CASTYRVGSNQPQHF.

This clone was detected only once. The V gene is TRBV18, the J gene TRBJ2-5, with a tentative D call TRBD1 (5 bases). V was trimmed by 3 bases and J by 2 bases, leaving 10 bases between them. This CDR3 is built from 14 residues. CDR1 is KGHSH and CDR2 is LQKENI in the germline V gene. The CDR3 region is CASSPTAAQETQYF. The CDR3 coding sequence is TGTGCCAGCTCACCGACAGCAGCACAAGAGACCCAGTACTTC.

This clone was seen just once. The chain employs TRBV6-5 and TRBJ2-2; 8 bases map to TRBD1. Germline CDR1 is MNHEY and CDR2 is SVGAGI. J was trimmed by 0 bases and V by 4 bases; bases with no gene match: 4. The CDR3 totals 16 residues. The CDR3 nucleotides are TGTGCCAGCAGTTTGTGGACAGGGCCGAACACCGGGGAGCTGTTTTTT. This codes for CASSLWTGPNTGELFF.

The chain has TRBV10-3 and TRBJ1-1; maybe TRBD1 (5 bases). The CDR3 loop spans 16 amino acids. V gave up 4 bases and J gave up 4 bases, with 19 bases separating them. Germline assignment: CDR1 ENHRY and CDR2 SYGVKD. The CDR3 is CAISVSYQGRGTEAFF. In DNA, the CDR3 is TGTGCCATCAGTGTGAGTTATCAGGGTAGGGGCACTGAAGCTTTCTTT.

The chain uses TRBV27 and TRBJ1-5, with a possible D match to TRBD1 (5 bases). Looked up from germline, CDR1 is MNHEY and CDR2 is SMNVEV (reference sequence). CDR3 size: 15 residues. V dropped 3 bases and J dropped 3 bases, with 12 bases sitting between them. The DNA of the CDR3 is TGTGCCAGCAGTTTCCTGGGAGGGACCAATCAGCCCCAGCATTTT. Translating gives CASSFLGGTNQPQHF.

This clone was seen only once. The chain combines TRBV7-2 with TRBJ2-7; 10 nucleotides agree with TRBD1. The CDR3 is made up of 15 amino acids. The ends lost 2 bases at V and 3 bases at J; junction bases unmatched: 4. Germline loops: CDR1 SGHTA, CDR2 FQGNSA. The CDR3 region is CASSLTRTGGYEQYF. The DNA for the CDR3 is TGTGCCAGCAGCTTAACCCGGACAGGGGGCTACGAGCAGTACTTC.

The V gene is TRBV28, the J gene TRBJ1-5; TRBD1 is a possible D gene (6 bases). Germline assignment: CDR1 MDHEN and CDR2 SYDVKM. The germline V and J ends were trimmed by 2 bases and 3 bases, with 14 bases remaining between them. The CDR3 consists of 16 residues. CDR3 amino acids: CASSLGGQSSNQPQHF. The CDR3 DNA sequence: TGTGCCAGCAGTTTAGGTGGACAGTCCTCCAATCAGCCCCAGCATTTT.

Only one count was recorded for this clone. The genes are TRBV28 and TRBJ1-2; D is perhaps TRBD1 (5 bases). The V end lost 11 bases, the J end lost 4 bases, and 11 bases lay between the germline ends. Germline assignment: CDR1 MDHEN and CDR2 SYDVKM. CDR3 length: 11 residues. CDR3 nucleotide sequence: TGTGCCCATCGGGGGTTCTATGGCTACACCTTC. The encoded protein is CAHRGFYGYTF.

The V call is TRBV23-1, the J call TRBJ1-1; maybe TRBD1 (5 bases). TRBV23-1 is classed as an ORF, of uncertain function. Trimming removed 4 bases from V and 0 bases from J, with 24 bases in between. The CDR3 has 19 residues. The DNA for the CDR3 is TGCGCCAGCAGTCCTCGTGATGTCTATGTTGGACATATGAACACTGAAGCTTTCTTT. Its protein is CASSPRDVYVGHMNTEAFF.

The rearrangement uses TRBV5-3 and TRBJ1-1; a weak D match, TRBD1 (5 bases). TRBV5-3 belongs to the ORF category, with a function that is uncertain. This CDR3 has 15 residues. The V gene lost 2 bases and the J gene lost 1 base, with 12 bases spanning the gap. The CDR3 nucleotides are TGTGCCAGAAGCTTCGAACAGGACCAGAACACTGAAGCTTTCTTT. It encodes CARSFEQDQNTEAFF.

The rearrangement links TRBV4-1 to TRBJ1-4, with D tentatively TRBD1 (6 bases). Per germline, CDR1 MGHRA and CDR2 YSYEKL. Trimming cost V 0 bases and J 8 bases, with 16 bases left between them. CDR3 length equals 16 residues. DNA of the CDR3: TGCGCCAGCAGCCAAGATGGCGGGGGCGCAGGAGAAAAACTGTTTTTT. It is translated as CASSQDGGGAGEKLFF.

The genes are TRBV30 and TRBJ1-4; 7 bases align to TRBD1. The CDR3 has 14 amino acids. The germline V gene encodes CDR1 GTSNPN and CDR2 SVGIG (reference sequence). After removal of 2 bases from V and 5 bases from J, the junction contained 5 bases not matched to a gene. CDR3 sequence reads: CAWSLGGSNEKLFF. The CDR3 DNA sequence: TGTGCCTGGAGTTTAGGGGGCAGCAATGAAAAACTGTTTTTT.

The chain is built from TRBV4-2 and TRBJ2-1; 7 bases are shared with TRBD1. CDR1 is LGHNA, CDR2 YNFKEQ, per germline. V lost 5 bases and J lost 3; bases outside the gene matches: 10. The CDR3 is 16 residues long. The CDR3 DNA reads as TGTGCCAGCAGCAAGGGGGATAGGGGGCTCTACAATGAGCAGTTCTTC. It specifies CASSKGDRGLYNEQFF.

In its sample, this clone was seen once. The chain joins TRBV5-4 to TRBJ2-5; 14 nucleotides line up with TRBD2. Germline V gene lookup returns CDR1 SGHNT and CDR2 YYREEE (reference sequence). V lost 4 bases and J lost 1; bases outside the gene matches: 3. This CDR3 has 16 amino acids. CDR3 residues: CASSAGLAGVQETQYF. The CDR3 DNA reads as TGTGCCAGCAGCGCGGGACTAGCGGGGGTCCAAGAGACCCAGTACTTC.

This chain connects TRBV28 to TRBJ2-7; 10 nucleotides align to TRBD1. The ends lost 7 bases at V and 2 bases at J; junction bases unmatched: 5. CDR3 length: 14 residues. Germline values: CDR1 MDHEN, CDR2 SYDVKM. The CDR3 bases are TGTGCCAGCACTGGGACAGGGGCTCCCTACGAGCAGTACTTC. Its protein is CASTGTGAPYEQYF. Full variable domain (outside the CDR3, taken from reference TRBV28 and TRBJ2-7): DVKVTQSSRYLVKRTGEKVFLECVQDMDHENMFWYRQDPGLGLRLIYFSYDVKMKEKGDIPEGYSVSREKKERFSLILESASTNQTSMYLCASTGTGAPYEQYFGPGTRLTVT.

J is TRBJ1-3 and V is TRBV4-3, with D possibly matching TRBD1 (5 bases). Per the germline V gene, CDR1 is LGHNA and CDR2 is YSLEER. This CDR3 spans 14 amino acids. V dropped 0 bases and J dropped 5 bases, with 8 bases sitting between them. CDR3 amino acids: CASSQETGRNTIYF. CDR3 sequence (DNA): TGCGCCAGCAGCCAAGAAACAGGAAGAAACACCATATATTTT.

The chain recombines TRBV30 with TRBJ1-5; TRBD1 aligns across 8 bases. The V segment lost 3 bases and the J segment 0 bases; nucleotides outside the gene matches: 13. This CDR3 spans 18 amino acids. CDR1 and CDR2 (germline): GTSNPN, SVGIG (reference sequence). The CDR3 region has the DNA TGTGCCTGGAGGGAACCGGGGACAGGCGTTTATAGCAATCAGCCCCAGCATTTT. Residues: CAWREPGTGVYSNQPQHF.

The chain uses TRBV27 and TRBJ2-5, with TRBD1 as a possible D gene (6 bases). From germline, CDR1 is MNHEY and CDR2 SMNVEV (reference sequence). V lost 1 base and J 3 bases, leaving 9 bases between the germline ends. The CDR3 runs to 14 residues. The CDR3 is CASSLFGQKETQYF. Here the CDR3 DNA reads TGTGCCAGCAGTTTATTCGGACAGAAAGAGACCCAGTACTTC.